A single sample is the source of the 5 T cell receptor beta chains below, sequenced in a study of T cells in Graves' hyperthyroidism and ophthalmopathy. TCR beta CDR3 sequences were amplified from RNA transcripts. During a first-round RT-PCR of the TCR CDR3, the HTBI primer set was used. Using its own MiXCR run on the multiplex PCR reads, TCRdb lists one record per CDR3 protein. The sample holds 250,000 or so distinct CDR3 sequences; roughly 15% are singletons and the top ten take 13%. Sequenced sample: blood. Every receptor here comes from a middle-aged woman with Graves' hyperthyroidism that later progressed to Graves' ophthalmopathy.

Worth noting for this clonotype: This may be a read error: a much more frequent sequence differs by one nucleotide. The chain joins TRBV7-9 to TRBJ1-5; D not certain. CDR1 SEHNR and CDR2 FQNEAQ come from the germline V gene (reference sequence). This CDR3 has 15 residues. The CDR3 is CVSSPLEAGNQPQHF. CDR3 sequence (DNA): TGTGTCAGCAGCCCTTTGGAGGCGGGCAATCAGCCCCAGCATTTT.

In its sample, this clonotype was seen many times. The DNA for the CDR3 is TGCAGTGCTAAGACTAGCGGGAGACAGGGCGAGCAGTACTTC. It codes for CSAKTSGRQGEQYF. This chain joins TRBV20-1 and TRBJ2-7, with 12 bases matching TRBD2. CDR1 and CDR2 from the germline V gene are DFQATT and SNEGSKA (reference sequence). The CDR3 covers 14 residues. After removal of 4 bases from V and 6 bases from J, the junction contained 7 bases not matched to a gene.

The CDR3 nucleotides read TGTGCCAGCAGTGAAGAGCCCCTACGGACAGGTCCATTTACCTACGAGCAGTACTTC. Amino acid sequence: CASSEEPLRTGPFTYEQYF. The rearrangement uses TRBV6-1 and TRBJ2-7; 7 bases map to TRBD1. The CDR3 has 19 residues. CDR1 is MNHNS, CDR2 SASEGT, per germline. Trimming removed 1 base from V and 2 bases from J; junction bases left unmatched: 17.

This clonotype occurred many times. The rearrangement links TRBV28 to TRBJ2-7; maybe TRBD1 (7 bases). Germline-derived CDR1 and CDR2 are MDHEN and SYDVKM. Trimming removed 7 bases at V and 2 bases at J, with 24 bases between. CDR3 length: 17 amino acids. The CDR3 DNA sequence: TGTGCCAGCAACCTAGCGCCAGGGGGAGACAGACCCTACGAGCAGTACTTC. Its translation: CASNLAPGGDRPYEQYF.

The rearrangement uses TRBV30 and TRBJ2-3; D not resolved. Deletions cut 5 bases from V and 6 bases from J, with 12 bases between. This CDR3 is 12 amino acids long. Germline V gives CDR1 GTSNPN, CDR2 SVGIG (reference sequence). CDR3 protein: CAWSLVTDTQYF. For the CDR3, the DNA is TGTGCCTGGTCCCTCGTCACCGATACGCAGTATTTT.